The 32 T cell receptor beta chains reported below all come from one sample, sequenced in a study of low-dose radiotherapy and immunotherapy resistance in tumors. Time point specified: before trial treatment. First-strand cDNA relied on TRAV- and TRBV-specific primers spanning alpha and beta chains. Over about 19 PCR cycles, TCRs were amplified from a constant-region primer and V-primer adapter. TCRdb analysed the reads with MiXCR anew, one entry per CDR3 protein. The table has roughly 39,000 distinct CDR3 sequences, less than 40% seen once; the top ten hold roughly 4%. The starting material was PBMCs, obtained before treatment. The origin of the receptors is a male donor with gallbladder cancer.

The table lists this clonotype with a count of one. V and J are TRBV6-2 or TRBV6-3 and TRBJ2-2; 12 bases map to TRBD1. This CDR3 is 18 amino acids long. CDR1 and CDR2 (germline): MNHEY, SVGEGT. V lost 5 bases, J lost 0 bases, and 7 bases stayed unmatched. CDR3 amino acids: CASSEKGQGAANTGELFF. CDR3 sequence (DNA): TGTGCCAGCAGTGAAAAGGGACAGGGGGCGGCGAACACCGGGGAGCTGTTTTTT.

Only one count was recorded for this clonotype. The V call is TRBV7-2, the J call TRBJ2-5; D is possibly TRBD1 (6 bases). Germline CDR1 is SGHTA and CDR2 is FQGNSA. CDR3 length equals 13 residues. The V end was cut by 4 bases, the J end by 5 bases, with 11 bases between. For the CDR3, the DNA is TGTGCCAGCAGCTCCCAGGGGTGGGAGACCCAGTACTTC. It is translated as CASSSQGWETQYF.

By its share, this clonotype is medium-sized. The chain couples TRBV5-1 to TRBJ2-2; D not resolved. Germline V gene data show CDR1 as SGHRS and CDR2 as YFSETQ. The CDR3 is made up of 17 amino acids. Trimming took 0 bases from V and 1 from J, leaving 13 bases between them. This CDR3 is CASSLASVTQNTGELFF. Written as DNA, the CDR3 is TGCGCCAGCAGCTTGGCCTCAGTGACACAGAACACCGGGGAGCTGTTTTTT.

The chain employs TRBV5-4 and TRBJ2-7, with TRBD2 matching over 11 bases. Germline V CDR1 and CDR2: SGHNT, YYREEE (reference sequence). The trim removed 2 bases at V and 1 base at J, leaving 2 bases unmatched. The CDR3 is 15 amino acids. CDR3 sequence: CASSFLAGGSYEQYF. The CDR3 DNA reads TGTGCCAGCAGCTTCCTAGCGGGGGGTTCCTACGAGCAGTACTTC.

The V and J genes are TRBV28 and TRBJ2-7; 8 bases agree with TRBD2. The germline V gene has CDR1 MDHEN and CDR2 SYDVKM. J was trimmed by 1 base and V by 6 bases; bases with no gene match: 5. The CDR3 extends over 14 amino acids. CDR3: CASRAGGGSYEQYF. Written as DNA, the CDR3 is TGTGCCAGCAGGGCCGGGGGGGGTTCCTACGAGCAGTACTTC.

This clonotype has at least ten counts. This rearrangement joins TRBV21-1 to TRBJ2-5; the table's D call, TRBD2, has no DNA check behind it. TRBV21-1 is a pseudogene segment. CDR3 length equals 16 residues. The CDR3 nucleotides are TGTGCCAGCAGCAATAGACTAGCGGGTCAACTAGAGACCCAGTACTTC. Amino acids: CASSNRLAGQLETQYF.

There are a few counts of this clonotype. The gene calls are TRBV20-1 and TRBJ2-1; TRBD2 might be the D (6 bases). The V gene lost 0 bases and the J gene lost 0 bases, with 15 bases spanning the gap. Germline V CDR1 and CDR2: DFQATT, SNEGSKA (reference sequence). This CDR3 region has 17 residues. In DNA form, the CDR3 reads TGCAGTGCTAGAGATCACGATCGGGGGATCTCCTACAATGAGCAGTTCTTC. It codes for CSARDHDRGISYNEQFF.

This clonotype was observed a few times. The chain is built from TRBV12-3 or TRBV12-4 and TRBJ1-5; D not resolved. Trimming shortened V by 6 bases and J by 0 bases, and 12 bases separated the two germline ends. The CDR3 length is 15 residues. CDR3 DNA: TGTGCCAGCAGAGAGACACAACATAGCAATCAGCCCCAGCATTTT. Encoded protein: CASRETQHSNQPQHF.

The chain recombines TRBV3-1 with TRBJ2-2; D might be TRBD2 (6 bases). CDR1 is LGHDT, CDR2 YNNKEL, per germline (reference sequence). This CDR3 has 20 residues. V was pared by 2 bases and J by 2 bases, with 24 bases between. CDR3 DNA sequence: TGTGCCAGCAGCCAACGGGGGACTGGGGGGAAAATCGAAAACACCGGGGAGCTGTTTTTT. It codes for CASSQRGTGGKIENTGELFF.

The V and J genes are TRBV20-1 and TRBJ1-2; no definite D call. The CDR3 extends over 17 amino acids. The germline V gene has CDR1 DFQATT and CDR2 SNEGSKA (reference sequence). Trimming pared 0 bases from V and 11 bases from J, leaving 28 bases between. CDR3 bases: TGCAGTGCTAGAGATCTCGTGCAGACCACTGTTTTTGAACGGTACACCTTC. Translating gives CSARDLVQTTVFERYTF.

This clonotype was seen repeatedly, ten times or more. The V call is TRBV6-2 or TRBV6-3, the J call TRBJ1-1; tentative D call: TRBD1 (5 bases). Germline-derived CDR1 and CDR2 are MNHEY and SVGEGT. The CDR3 sequence is 13 residues long. Trimming shortened V by 8 bases and J by 3 bases, and 13 bases separated the two germline ends. For the CDR3, the DNA is TGTGCCAGCGGGGCTCTGGCGGACACTGAAGCTTTCTTT. It yields the protein CASGALADTEAFF.

This clonotype appeared many times. The rearrangement links TRBV3-1 to TRBJ1-5, with a weak D call TRBD1 (6 bases). In germline, CDR1 is LGHDT, CDR2 YNNKEL (reference sequence). V lost 7 bases and J 0 bases, leaving 10 bases between the germline ends. The CDR3 is 14 residues long. The CDR3 reads CASTQGYSNQPQHF. The DNA of the CDR3 is TGTGCCAGCACCCAGGGGTATAGCAATCAGCCCCAGCATTTT.

This clonotype was recorded many times. The chain carries TRBV10-3 and TRBJ2-5; 8 nucleotides match TRBD2. With V trimmed by 4 bases and J by 6 bases, 1 base remained unmatched. Germline CDR1 ENHRY, CDR2 SYGVKD. The CDR3 loop spans 12 amino acids. Here the CDR3 reads CAISAGGKTQYF. Here the CDR3 DNA reads TGTGCCATCAGTGCGGGGGGGAAGACCCAGTACTTC.

This chain connects TRBV3-1 to TRBJ2-2; the D is unclear. V lost 0 bases, J lost 2 bases, and 13 bases lay in between. Germline loops: CDR1 LGHDT, CDR2 YNNKEL (reference sequence). The CDR3 is 17 residues long. CDR3 coding DNA: TGTGCCAGCAGCCAAGATAGGAATCCCGGAAACACCGGGGAGCTGTTTTTT. It is translated as CASSQDRNPGNTGELFF.

Details on this clonotype: This is likely an artifact of a read error, given a far larger clone one base away. V is TRBV2 and J is TRBJ2-7; D is perhaps TRBD1 (5 bases). Germline V gene lookup returns CDR1 SNHLY and CDR2 FYNNEI. This CDR3 has 18 amino acids. In nucleotides, the CDR3 is TGTGCCAGCAGCCCACGGCGGCAGGGCGAGTTTCCCCCTCTCGAGCAGTGCTTC. Residues: CASSPRRQGEFPPLEQCF. Complete variable domain (other parts from reference TRBV2 and TRBJ2-7): EPEVTQTPSHQVTQMGQEVILRCVPISNHLYFYWYRQILGQKVEFLVSFYNNEISEKSEIFDDQFSVERPDGSNFTLKIRSTKLEDSAMYFCASSPRRQGEFPPLEQCFGPGTRLTVT.

V and J are TRBV28 and TRBJ2-7, with TRBD1 as a possible D gene (6 bases). From germline, CDR1 is MDHEN and CDR2 SYDVKM. Trimming left V 5 bases short and J 3 bases short, with 20 bases between. The CDR3 runs to 16 residues. The CDR3 DNA sequence: TGTGCCAGCAGTGTTGGGACACCCGAATTATACTACGAGCAGTACTTC. Amino acid sequence: CASSVGTPELYYEQYF.

V and J are TRBV28 and TRBJ2-7, with a possible D match to TRBD1 (6 bases). The V end lost 2 bases, the J end lost 5 bases, and 10 bases lay between the germline ends. CDR3 size: 13 residues. From germline, CDR1 is MDHEN and CDR2 SYDVKM. DNA for the CDR3: TGTGCCAGCAGTTTAACAGGGTCAGACGAGCAGTACTTC. It is translated as CASSLTGSDEQYF.

Worth noting for this clonotype: The DNA is left out, because the CDR3 cannot be placed on it with certainty; the CDR3 is given as TCRdb lists it. The V call is TRBV21-1, the J call TRBJ1-4; the table's D call TRBD1 went unverified against the DNA. TRBV21-1 is flagged as a pseudogene. Inclusive of both ends, the CDR3 amounts to 24 amino acids. CDR3 sequence: CASTNQTALYFCATSAGGNEKLFF.

Regarding this clonotype: A far larger clone differs by one base, so this is likely a read error. V gene TRBV7-6 combines with J gene TRBJ2-7; D call uncertain. CDR1 SGHVS and CDR2 FNYEAQ come from the germline V gene. CDR3 length: 13 residues. CDR3 sequence reads: CASSPGPNYELYF. Here the CDR3 DNA reads TGTGCCAGCAGCCCCGGACCAAACTACGAGCTGTACTTC.

This clonotype was counted many times. The V gene is TRBV29-1, the J gene TRBJ2-2, with D possibly TRBD1 on 5 matching bases. V was clipped by 3 bases and J by 7 bases, with 15 bases between them. The CDR3 is made up of 14 amino acids. CDR1 and CDR2 from the germline V gene are SQVTM and ANQGSEA. The CDR3 DNA reads as TGCAGCGTTGATTATTGGGGAAGGGGCGGGGAGCTGTTTTTT. Translating gives CSVDYWGRGGELFF.

This clonotype has a count of ten or more. The J gene is TRBJ1-4, the V gene TRBV12-3 or TRBV12-4; no clear D gene. This CDR3 comprises 14 residues. Trimming removed 1 base from V and 7 bases from J, with 10 bases in between. CDR3 region: CASSLGGTGEKLFF. The CDR3 DNA reads TGTGCCAGCAGTTTAGGGGGTACCGGTGAAAAACTGTTTTTT.

There are many counts of this clonotype. The chain links TRBV7-8 to TRBJ1-6; D uncertain. CDR3 length: 18 amino acids. Germline V gene sequence: CDR1 SGHVS, CDR2 FQNEAQ. The V end was cut by 1 base, the J end by 0 bases, with 13 bases between. CDR3 in amino acids: CASSLVPQWSSYNSPLHF. CDR3 sequence (DNA): TGTGCCAGCAGCTTAGTCCCACAGTGGAGCTCCTATAATTCACCCCTCCACTTT. The full variable domain, its missing parts supplied by reference TRBV7-8 and TRBJ1-6, is GAGVSQSPRYKVAKRGQDVALRCDPISGHVSLFWYQQALGQGPEFLTYFQNEAQLDKSGLPSDRFFAERPEGSVSTLKIQRTQQEDSAVYLCASSLVPQWSSYNSPLHFGNGTRLTVT.

The table lists this clonotype with many counts. The V gene is TRBV27, the J gene TRBJ2-3; 7 bases are a match to TRBD1. Germline lookup yields CDR1 MNHEY and CDR2 SMNVEV (reference sequence). V lost 5 bases and J lost 14; bases outside the gene matches: 16. The CDR3 has 14 residues. For the CDR3, the DNA is TGTGCCAGCAGTCGAGGGACAGCTGGTATACTTTTGTATTTT. It codes for CASSRGTAGILLYF.

This clonotype has at least ten counts. This CDR3 is CASSYRVARDTGELFF. CDR3 sequence (DNA): TGTGCCAGCAGCTACCGGGTAGCTCGTGACACCGGGGAGCTGTTTTTT. The chain links TRBV4-2 to TRBJ2-2; D unclear. This CDR3 region has 16 residues. The germline CDR1 and CDR2 sequences are LGHNA and YNFKEQ. With 5 bases removed from V and 3 bases from J, the gap between germline ends came to 16 bases.

This clonotype was recorded at least ten times. This sequence joins TRBV7-3 and TRBJ2-1; TRBD2 aligns across 7 bases. CDR3 length: 17 residues. Germline assignment: CDR1 SGHTA and CDR2 FQGTGA. With V trimmed by 2 bases and J by 8 bases, 15 bases remained unmatched. The CDR3 nucleotides read TGTGCCAGCAGCTTATCTTCCTCGGGGAGGGGCTGGGATGAGCAGTTCTTC. Translation: CASSLSSSGRGWDEQFF. Full variable domain (remainder filled in from reference TRBV7-3 and TRBJ2-1): GAGVSQTPSNKVTEKGKYVELRCDPISGHTALYWYRQSLGQGPEFLIYFQGTGAADDSGLPNDRFFAVRPEGSVSTLKIQRTERGDSAVYLCASSLSSSGRGWDEQFFGPGTRLTVL.

V gene TRBV7-2 combines with J gene TRBJ1-4; D gene ambiguous. The CDR3 covers 14 residues. The germline V gene has CDR1 SGHTA and CDR2 FQGNSA. V shed 1 base and J shed 17 bases, with 20 bases lying between them. In DNA form, the CDR3 reads TGTGCCAGCAGCTTAGGTTCGCGAGTTAGACTGTTTTTTTTT. Translation: CASSLGSRVRLFFF.

This clonotype was observed at least ten times. The chain links TRBV12-3 or TRBV12-4 to TRBJ1-3; D may be TRBD1 (5 bases). Deletions cut 11 bases from V and 4 bases from J, with 15 bases between. This CDR3 has 13 residues. In DNA form, the CDR3 reads TGTGCCTCTAAGGGCAGGGACGGAAACACCATATATTTT. As protein: CASKGRDGNTIYF.

This clonotype was seen ten or more times. V and J are TRBV5-1 and TRBJ2-3; 9 bases agree with TRBD2. V trimming: 4 bases; J trimming: 1 base; junction bases outside the gene matches: 7. The germline CDR1 and CDR2 sequences are SGHRS and YFSETQ. The CDR3 runs to 16 residues. CDR3 residues: CASSPSGAAGTDTQYF. The CDR3 bases are TGCGCCAGCAGCCCTAGCGGGGCCGCGGGCACAGATACGCAGTATTTT.

This clonotype appeared many times. This rearrangement joins TRBV19 to TRBJ1-5, with 7 bases lining up with TRBD1. V shed 6 bases, J shed 11 bases, and the junction held 10 bases outside the gene matches. The CDR3 totals 13 residues. CDR1 LNHDA and CDR2 SQIVND come from the germline V gene (reference sequence). CDR3 sequence reads: CASSPGQRVAQHF. The CDR3 DNA is TGTGCCAGTAGCCCGGGACAGCGGGTGGCCCAGCATTTT.

For this clonotype: With only one base between it and a far larger clone, this is likely a read error. In nucleotides, the CDR3 is TGTGCCAGCTCACACAATGAGCAGTACTTC. This sequence encodes CASSHNEQYF. The V call is TRBV18, the J call TRBJ2-7; D gene ambiguous. The CDR3 is 10 residues long. Trimming removed 4 bases at V and 7 bases at J, with 5 bases between. Germline V gene data show CDR1 as KGHSH and CDR2 as LQKENI.

Many counts were recorded for this clonotype. This chain connects TRBV7-9 to TRBJ2-3, with D tentatively TRBD1 (6 bases). CDR1 and CDR2 from the germline V gene are SEHNR and FQNEAQ (reference sequence). Trimming removed 4 bases from V and 11 bases from J, with 25 bases in between. This CDR3 spans 16 amino acids. This CDR3 reads CASSSGTARHLGGQYF. CDR3 DNA: TGTGCCAGCAGCTCAGGGACGGCCCGTCATCTAGGGGGGCAGTATTTT. The whole variable domain, filled in from reference TRBV7-9 and TRBJ2-3, reads DTGVSQNPRHKITKRGQNVTFRCDPISEHNRLYWYRQTLGQGPEFLTYFQNEAQLEKSRLLSDRFSAERPKGSFSTLEIQRTEQGDSAMYLCASSSGTARHLGGQYFGPGTRLTVL.

The sample holds many counts of this clonotype. This sequence joins TRBV20-1 and TRBJ1-2, with D possibly TRBD1 on 5 matching bases. V lost 0 bases, J lost 6 bases, and 17 bases lay in between. This CDR3 has 15 amino acids. Germline V gene lookup returns CDR1 DFQATT and CDR2 SNEGSKA (reference sequence). In DNA form, the CDR3 reads TGCAGTGCTAGAGACCTAGGCATTAGGGGAGATGGCTACACCTTC. This codes for CSARDLGIRGDGYTF.